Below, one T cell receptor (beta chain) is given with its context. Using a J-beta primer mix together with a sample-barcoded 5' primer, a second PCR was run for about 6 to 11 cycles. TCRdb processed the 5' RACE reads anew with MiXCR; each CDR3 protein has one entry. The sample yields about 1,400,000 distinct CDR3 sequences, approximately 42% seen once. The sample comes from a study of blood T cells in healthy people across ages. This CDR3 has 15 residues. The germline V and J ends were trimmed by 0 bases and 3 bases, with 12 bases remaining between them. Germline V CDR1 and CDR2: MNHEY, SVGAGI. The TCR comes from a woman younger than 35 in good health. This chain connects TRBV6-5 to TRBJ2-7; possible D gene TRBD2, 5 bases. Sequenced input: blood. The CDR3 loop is CASSYSPSGYYEQYF. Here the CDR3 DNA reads TGTGCCAGCAGTTACTCTCCCAGCGGTTACTACGAGCAGTACTTC.